This passage covers 7 T cell receptor beta chains from one sample sequenced in a study of regulatory dendritic cells for organ transplantation. The data were produced by immunoSEQ multiplex PCR, yet TCRdb's version contains in-frame clones alone and is incomplete. The table includes tens of thousands of clones, more than 70% detected once. Sequenced sample: naive CD8+ T cells from blood. The subset was: CD45RA+ naive T cells. The receptors were gathered from a human donor in good health.

The chain couples TRBV19 to TRBJ2-7; 9 bases agree with TRBD2. CDR1 LNHDA and CDR2 SQIVND come from the germline V gene (reference sequence). V dropped 7 bases and J dropped 2; count of bases not matched to a gene: 9. This CDR3 contains 15 residues. CDR3 bases: TGTGCCAGTATGGAATCGGGCGGGGGGGCCTACGAGCAGTACTTC. Its translation is CASMESGGGAYEQYF.

This sequence joins TRBV27 and TRBJ2-1, with TRBD2 matching over 10 bases. Germline-derived CDR1 and CDR2 are MNHEY and SMNVEV (reference sequence). Germline trimming cut 4 bases from V and 7 bases from J; bases unmatched to any gene: 10. The CDR3 length is 16 residues. The CDR3 region has the DNA TGTGCCAGCAGTTCCCCCCTAGCGGGGGTAGGGAATGAGCAGTTCTTC. Amino acids: CASSSPLAGVGNEQFF.

The V gene is TRBV5-4, the J gene TRBJ2-6, with D perhaps TRBD1 or TRBD2 (5 bases each). Germline V gene sequence: CDR1 SGHNT, CDR2 YYREEE (reference sequence). V lost 4 bases and J lost 4, with 15 bases in between. This CDR3 is built from 16 residues. This CDR3 is CASSVGAGSGANVLTF. CDR3 in DNA: TGTGCCAGCAGCGTGGGAGCAGGGTCCGGGGCCAACGTCCTGACTTTC.

The rearrangement uses TRBV6-1 and TRBJ1-4, with D possibly TRBD1 on 5 matching bases. Trimming stripped 8 bases from V and 7 bases from J, with 11 bases between. Germline assignment: CDR1 MNHNS and CDR2 SASEGT. This CDR3 has 12 residues. CDR3: CASRGLGEKLFF. The DNA of the CDR3 is TGTGCCAGCCGGGGGTTGGGTGAAAAACTGTTTTTT.

The chain recombines TRBV9 with TRBJ2-1; 9 bases agree with TRBD1. The CDR3 sequence is 15 residues long. J was trimmed by 4 bases and V by 6 bases; bases with no gene match: 8. The germline V gene has CDR1 SGDLS and CDR2 YYNGEE. CDR3 DNA sequence: TGTGCCAGCAACTTAGGACAGGGGTCGTACAATGAGCAGTTCTTC. Translating gives CASNLGQGSYNEQFF.

V gene TRBV7-8 combines with J gene TRBJ1-1, with a weak D call TRBD1 (5 bases). The germline V gene encodes CDR1 SGHVS and CDR2 FQNEAQ. The CDR3 length is 13 residues. Trimming pared 3 bases from V and 7 bases from J, leaving 12 bases between. The CDR3 reads CASSLQGADEAFF. The CDR3 DNA reads TGTGCCAGCAGCTTGCAGGGCGCGGATGAAGCTTTCTTT.

V usage is TRBV29-1 and J usage is TRBJ1-2, with 7 bases identical to TRBD1. The CDR3 has 11 residues. V shed 4 bases, J shed 8 bases, and the junction held 4 bases outside the gene matches. Germline V gene sequence: CDR1 SQVTM, CDR2 ANQGSEA. CDR3 sequence: CSVGQGSGYTF. CDR3 in DNA: TGCAGCGTTGGACAGGGTTCGGGCTACACCTTC.